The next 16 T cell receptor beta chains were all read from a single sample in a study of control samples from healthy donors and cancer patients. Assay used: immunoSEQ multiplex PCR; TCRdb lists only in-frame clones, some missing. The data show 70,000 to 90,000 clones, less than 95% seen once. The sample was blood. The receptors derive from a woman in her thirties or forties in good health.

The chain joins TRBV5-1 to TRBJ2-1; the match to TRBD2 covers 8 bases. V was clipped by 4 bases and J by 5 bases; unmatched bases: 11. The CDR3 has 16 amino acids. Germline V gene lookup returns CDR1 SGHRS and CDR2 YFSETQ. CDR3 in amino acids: CASSPLSGSPDNEQFF. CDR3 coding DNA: TGCGCCAGCAGCCCCCTGAGCGGGAGTCCAGACAATGAGCAGTTCTTC.

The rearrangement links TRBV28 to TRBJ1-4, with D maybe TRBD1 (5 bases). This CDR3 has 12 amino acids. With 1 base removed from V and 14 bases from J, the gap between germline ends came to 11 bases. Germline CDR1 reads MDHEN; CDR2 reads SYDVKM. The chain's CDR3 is CASSLSQGNLFF. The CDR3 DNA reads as TGTGCCAGCAGTTTATCTCAGGGTAATCTGTTTTTT.

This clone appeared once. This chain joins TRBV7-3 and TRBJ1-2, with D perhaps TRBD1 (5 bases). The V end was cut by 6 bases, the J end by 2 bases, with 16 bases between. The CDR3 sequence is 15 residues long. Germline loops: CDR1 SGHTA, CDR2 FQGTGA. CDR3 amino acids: CASSLRPGPNYGYTF. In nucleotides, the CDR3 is TGTGCCAGCAGTTTACGTCCAGGGCCAAACTATGGCTACACCTTC.

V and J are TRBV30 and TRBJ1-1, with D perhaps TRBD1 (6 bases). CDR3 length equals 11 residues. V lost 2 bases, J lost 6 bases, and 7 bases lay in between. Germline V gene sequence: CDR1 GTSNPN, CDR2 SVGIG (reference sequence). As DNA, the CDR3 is TGTGCCTGGAGTCCAGGGGCTGAAGCTTTCTTT. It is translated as CAWSPGAEAFF. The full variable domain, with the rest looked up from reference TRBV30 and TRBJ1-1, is SQTIHQWPATLVQPVGSPLSLECTVEGTSNPNLYWYRQAAGRGLQLLFYSVGIGQISSEVPQNLSASRPQDRQFILSSKKLLLSDSGFYLCAWSPGAEAFFGQGTRLTVV.

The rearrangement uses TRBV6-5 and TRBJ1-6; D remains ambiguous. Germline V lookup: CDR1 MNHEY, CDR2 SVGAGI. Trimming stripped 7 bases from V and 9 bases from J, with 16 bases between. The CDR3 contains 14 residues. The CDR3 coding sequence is TGTGCCAGCACCGCTGGGCCCTATTTTTCACCCCTCCACTTT. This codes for CASTAGPYFSPLHF.

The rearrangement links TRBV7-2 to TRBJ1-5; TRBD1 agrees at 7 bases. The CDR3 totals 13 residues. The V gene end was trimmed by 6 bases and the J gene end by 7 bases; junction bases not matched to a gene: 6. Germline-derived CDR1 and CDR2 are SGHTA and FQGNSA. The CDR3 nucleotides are TGTGCCAGCAGTTACTGGACAGGCCAGCCCCAGCATTTT. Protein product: CASSYWTGQPQHF.

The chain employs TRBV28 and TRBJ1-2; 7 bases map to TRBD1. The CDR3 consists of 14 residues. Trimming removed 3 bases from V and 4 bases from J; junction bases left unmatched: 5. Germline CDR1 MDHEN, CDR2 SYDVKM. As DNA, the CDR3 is TGTGCCAGCAGTTTGGGGACAGAAATCTATGGCTACACCTTC. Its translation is CASSLGTEIYGYTF.

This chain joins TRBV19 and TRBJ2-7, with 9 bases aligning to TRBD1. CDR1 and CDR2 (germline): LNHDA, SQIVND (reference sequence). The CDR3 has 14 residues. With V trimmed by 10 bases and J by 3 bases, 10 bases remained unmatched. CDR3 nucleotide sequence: TGTGCCACCACGGCGGGACAGGGAGGCTACGAGCAGTACTTC. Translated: CATTAGQGGYEQYF.

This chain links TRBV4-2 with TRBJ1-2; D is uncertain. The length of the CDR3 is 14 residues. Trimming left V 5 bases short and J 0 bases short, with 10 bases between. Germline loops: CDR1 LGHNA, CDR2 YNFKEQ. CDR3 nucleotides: TGTGCCAGCAGCGCGGACGGATCTAACTATGGCTACACCTTC. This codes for CASSADGSNYGYTF.

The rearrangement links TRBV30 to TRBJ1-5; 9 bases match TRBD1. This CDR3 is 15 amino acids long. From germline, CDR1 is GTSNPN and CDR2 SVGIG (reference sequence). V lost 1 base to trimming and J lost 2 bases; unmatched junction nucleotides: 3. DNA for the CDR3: TGTGCCTGGAGTGACAGGGGGCGCGGCAATCAGCCCCAGCATTTT. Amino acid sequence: CAWSDRGRGNQPQHF.

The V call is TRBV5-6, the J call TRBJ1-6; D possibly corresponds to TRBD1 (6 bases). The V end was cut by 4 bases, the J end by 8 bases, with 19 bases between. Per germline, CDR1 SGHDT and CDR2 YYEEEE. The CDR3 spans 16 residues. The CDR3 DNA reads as TGTGCCAGCAGCATTAGCCCCGGGACAATAGATTCACCCCTCCACTTT. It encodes CASSISPGTIDSPLHF.

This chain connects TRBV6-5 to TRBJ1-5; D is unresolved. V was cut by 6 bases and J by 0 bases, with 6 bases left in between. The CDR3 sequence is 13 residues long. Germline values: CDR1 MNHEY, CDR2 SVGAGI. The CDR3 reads CASSLNSNQPQHF. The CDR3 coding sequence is TGTGCCAGCAGCCTGAATAGCAATCAGCCCCAGCATTTT.

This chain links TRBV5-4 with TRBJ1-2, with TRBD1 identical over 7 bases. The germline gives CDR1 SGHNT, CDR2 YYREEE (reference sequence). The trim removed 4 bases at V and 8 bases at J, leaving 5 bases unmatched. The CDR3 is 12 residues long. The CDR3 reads CASSPTGIGYTF. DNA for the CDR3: TGTGCCAGCAGCCCGACAGGGATCGGCTACACCTTC.

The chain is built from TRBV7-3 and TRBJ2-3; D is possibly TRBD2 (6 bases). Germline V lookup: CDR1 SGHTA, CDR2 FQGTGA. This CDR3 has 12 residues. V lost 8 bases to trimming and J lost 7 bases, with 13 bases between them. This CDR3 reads CASSEGINTQYF. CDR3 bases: TGTGCCAGCTCGGAGGGAATAAATACGCAGTATTTT.

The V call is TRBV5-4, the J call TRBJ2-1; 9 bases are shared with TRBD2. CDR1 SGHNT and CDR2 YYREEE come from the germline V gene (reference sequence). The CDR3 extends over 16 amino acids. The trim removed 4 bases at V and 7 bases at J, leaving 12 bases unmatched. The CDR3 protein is CASSRRISGSANEQFF. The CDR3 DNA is TGTGCCAGCAGCCGCCGGATTAGCGGGAGCGCAAATGAGCAGTTCTTC.

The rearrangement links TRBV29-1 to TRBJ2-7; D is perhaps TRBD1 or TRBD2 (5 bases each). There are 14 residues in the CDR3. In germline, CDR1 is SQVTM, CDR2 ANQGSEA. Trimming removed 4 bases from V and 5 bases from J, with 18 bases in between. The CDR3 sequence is CSVGPGLLPDEQYF. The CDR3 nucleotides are TGCAGCGTTGGTCCGGGGCTCCTTCCTGACGAGCAGTACTTC.